This T cell receptor (beta chain) was retrieved from a study of radiotherapy plus CTLA-4 blockade in lung cancer. Study outcomes and limitations: Clones of tumor-derived TCRs expanded in blood after radiotherapy plus ipilimumab.

The method was immunoSEQ multiplex PCR; TCRdb's version includes in-frame clones alone and lacks a portion of them. The sample holds some 80,000 clones, about 79% seen once. This CDR3 comprises 15 residues. The germline V and J ends were trimmed by 3 bases and 0 bases, with 9 bases remaining between them. CDR1 and CDR2 from the germline V gene are LNHDA and SQIVND (reference sequence). Worth noting for this clone: The antigen remains unidentified.

The chain carries TRBV19 and TRBJ1-5; D remains unclear. The receptor was derived from a human donor with non-small cell lung cancer whose response to radiotherapy plus ipilimumab could not be evaluated. Some clones in this sample may be carry-over from other donors' samples. Sequences were derived from peripheral blood, sampled from a patient treated with radiotherapy plus ipilimumab. CDR3 sequence: CASSMENLSNQPQHF. The CDR3 DNA reads as TGTGCCAGTAGTATGGAGAATCTTAGCAATCAGCCCCAGCATTTT. Complete variable domain (other parts from reference TRBV19 and TRBJ1-5): DGGITQSPKYLFRKEGQNVTLSCEQNLNHDAMYWYRQDPGQGLRLIYYSQIVNDFQKGDIAEGYSVSREKKESFPLTVTSAQKNPTAFYLCASSMENLSNQPQHFGDGTRLSIL.